This T cell receptor beta chain was retrieved from a study of blood T cell repertoires in COVID-19 (TCRdb year 2020). Study-wide context: Collaborator samples came from the United States, Italy and Spain and covered acute and convalescent phases of COVID-19. The repertoires were released in a freely available public database intended as a resource for research on the immune response to SARS-CoV-2. The sample metadata nearly always contained a de-identified subject ID, COVID-19 status, age in years and sex. Subjects who had been exposed to COVID-19, were actively infected with it, or had recovered from it provided the deeply sampled blood TCRbeta repertoires that made up the dataset. Where available, HLA class I and class II types were taken from metadata supplied by the sample provider and were not determined by assay-based typing. The samples were drawn from the first 160 participants of the ongoing ImmuneRACE study and from some 1,300 subjects provided by 6 global collaborators. The prospective study material was composed of cDNA or gDNA derived from T cells, B-cell-depleted T cells, or PBMCs. The research as a whole found: How much clinical and demographic metadata was included differed by source and by participant, and the metadata was provided uncurated.

Collaborating institutions collected whole blood in K2EDTA tubes following their own protocols. For TCRbeta analysis, collaborators shipped samples as frozen whole blood, isolated PBMCs, or DNA extracted from either of those sample types. The immunoSEQ Assay, a bias-controlled multiplex PCR, was used to amplify TCRbeta CDR3 regions from genomic DNA. The published analysis was carried out like this. The number of nucleated cells in each sample was estimated from the amplification of reference gene primers within the assay. To quantify the absolute abundance of each unique TCRbeta CDR3 rearrangement, sequence reads were collapsed and filtered. For each sample, productive Simpson clonality was calculated by taking the square root of Simpson's diversity index across productive rearrangements. TCRdb mirrors the immuneACCESS table, restricted to in-frame sequences. Some clones are absent from its copies; in checked studies, under half trace to an unresolved V gene, and the reason for the others is unknown. That table is the source of V, J and clone size, and D and trimming were worked out from the DNA. The sample table lists 40,000 or so clones, 70% to 90% of them with a count of one. The ten largest clones capture 3.7% of the sample.

V is clipped by 6 bases and J by 7 bases, and the sequence between their germline boundaries is 22 bases long. There are 17 amino acids in the CDR3, from cysteine to phenylalanine inclusive. CDR3 DNA is the only sequence kept; it has 51 bases, read in frame from the first base. The germline V gene provides CDR1 KGHSH and CDR2 LQKENI. Notes on this clone: The antigen it binds to is not known. Per-base quality was not reported, and no clone a single base away is much larger than it.

Here the chain combines TRBV18 and TRBJ1-6, and possibly TRBD1, on 5 matching bases. The sequence derives from a human donor in a cohort sampled during active COVID-19. Sequencing used peripheral blood. The CDR3 protein: CASSHPQGPLGNSPLHF. The DNA sequence is as follows: TGTGCCAGCTCCCACCCCCAGGGTCCCCTAGGGAATTCACCCCTCCACTTT. Joined to the reference TRBV18 and TRBJ1-6 proteins, this CDR3 gives the full variable domain: NAGVMQNPRHLVRRRGQEARLRCSPMKGHSHVYWYRQLPEEGLKFMVYLQKENIIDESGMPKERFSAEFPKEGPSILRIQQVVRGDSAAYFCASSHPQGPLGNSPLHFGNGTRLTVT.